These T cell receptor beta chains were read from a single sample in a study of blood T cell repertoires in COVID-19. TCRdb's copy holds only in-frame clones and misses some; the assay was immunoSEQ multiplex PCR. Among approximately 210,000 clones, around four fifths were seen once, and the ten largest hold about 10%. The sample comprised PBMCs or T cells enriched from blood (not recorded which). These receptor sequences come from a man aged 40-49 years who had recovered from COVID-19. Both conserved end residues are part of each CDR3.

j_call: TRBJ2-7; cdr3_length: 15; v_call: TRBV9; cdr3_aa: CASSVGGGQAYEQYF
j_call: TRBJ2-7; cdr3_length: 12; v_call: TRBV19; cdr3_aa: CASSQPLSEQYF
j_call: TRBJ1-2; cdr3_length: 16; v_call: TRBV28; cdr3_aa: CASSFGGPPADYGYTF
j_call: TRBJ2-1; cdr3_length: 14; v_call: TRBV5-1; cdr3_aa: CASKRSETYNEQFF
j_call: TRBJ1-1; cdr3_length: 11; v_call: TRBV13; cdr3_aa: CASSLDREAFF
j_call: TRBJ2-3; cdr3_length: 16; v_call: TRBV3-1/TRBV3-2; cdr3_aa: CASSRGLAGFTDTQYF
j_call: TRBJ1-1; cdr3_length: 14; v_call: TRBV5-1; cdr3_aa: CASSFFDFDPEAFF
j_call: TRBJ1-1; cdr3_length: 14; v_call: TRBV5-1; cdr3_aa: CASSSGTGNTEAFF
j_call: TRBJ2-1; cdr3_length: 12; v_call: TRBV19; cdr3_aa: CAIATRGNEQFF
j_call: TRBJ1-1; cdr3_length: 13; v_call: TRBV5-5; cdr3_aa: CATRGQLGTEAFF
j_call: TRBJ2-2; cdr3_length: 14; v_call: TRBV10-1; cdr3_aa: CATGRGQDTGELFF
j_call: TRBJ2-1; cdr3_length: 11; v_call: TRBV20-1; cdr3_aa: CSARDPNEQFF
j_call: TRBJ2-3; cdr3_length: 15; v_call: TRBV5-1; cdr3_aa: CASGQQGGTVDTQYF
j_call: TRBJ1-6; cdr3_length: 14; v_call: TRBV5-1; cdr3_aa: CASSLLQGQSPLHF
j_call: TRBJ1-1; cdr3_length: 14; v_call: TRBV11-2; cdr3_aa: CASSLSVANTEAFF
j_call: TRBJ2-5; cdr3_length: 14; v_call: TRBV19; cdr3_aa: CASSIGTAQETQYF
j_call: TRBJ2-5; cdr3_length: 18; v_call: TRBV18; cdr3_aa: CASSQKRGTSGLQETQYF
j_call: TRBJ1-1; cdr3_length: 14; v_call: TRBV20-1; cdr3_aa: CSASSDNLNTEAFF
j_call: TRBJ2-4; cdr3_length: 14; v_call: TRBV14; cdr3_aa: CASSPLGEAGIQYF
j_call: TRBJ1-4; cdr3_length: 14; v_call: TRBV7-2; cdr3_aa: CASSLVRSNEKLFF
j_call: TRBJ1-2; cdr3_length: 14; v_call: TRBV9; cdr3_aa: CASSTWTGNYGYTF
j_call: TRBJ2-2; cdr3_length: 16; v_call: TRBV5-6; cdr3_aa: CASSWGGSPDTGELFF
j_call: TRBJ2-2; cdr3_length: 18; v_call: TRBV2; cdr3_aa: CASRTSLAGGPNTGELFF
j_call: TRBJ1-2; cdr3_length: 16; v_call: TRBV5-5; cdr3_aa: CASSSQGARGFYGYTF
j_call: TRBJ1-6; cdr3_length: 13; v_call: TRBV5-4; cdr3_aa: CASTTGGNSPLHF
j_call: TRBJ1-6; cdr3_length: 19; v_call: TRBV11-2; cdr3_aa: CASSLYGTGPSSYNSPLHF
j_call: TRBJ2-5; cdr3_length: 13; v_call: TRBV7-2; cdr3_aa: CASSALAGQTQYF
j_call: TRBJ1-1; cdr3_length: 13; v_call: TRBV29-1; cdr3_aa: CSVDEAMNTEAFF
j_call: TRBJ1-1; cdr3_length: 15; v_call: TRBV16; cdr3_aa: CASSQSSGGGTEAFF
j_call: TRBJ2-1; cdr3_length: 16; v_call: TRBV4-2; cdr3_aa: CASSRRVLTIYNEQFF
j_call: TRBJ1-6; cdr3_length: 16; v_call: TRBV7-9; cdr3_aa: CASSLWGEFYNSPLHF
j_call: TRBJ2-6; cdr3_length: 17; v_call: TRBV5-4; cdr3_aa: CASSLFSGSSGANVLTF
j_call: TRBJ2-3; cdr3_length: 14; v_call: TRBV7-9; cdr3_aa: CASSSNQLTDTQYF
j_call: TRBJ1-3; cdr3_length: 15; v_call: TRBV6-5; cdr3_aa: CASTTSGAPGNTIYF
j_call: TRBJ1-4; cdr3_length: 15; v_call: TRBV13; cdr3_aa: CASSSRGTPNEKLFF
j_call: TRBJ2-1; cdr3_length: 15; v_call: TRBV5-4; cdr3_aa: CASSLGGQGYNEQFF
j_call: TRBJ2-1; cdr3_length: 14; v_call: TRBV6-2/TRBV6-3; cdr3_aa: CASSSYTGYNEQFF
j_call: TRBJ2-5; cdr3_length: 14; v_call: TRBV13; cdr3_aa: CASSSREDQETQYF
j_call: TRBJ2-2; cdr3_length: 14; v_call: TRBV7-2; cdr3_aa: CASSLGGSYRELFF
j_call: TRBJ2-1; cdr3_length: 14; v_call: TRBV9; cdr3_aa: CASSVAIQYHEQFF
j_call: TRBJ2-5; cdr3_length: 18; v_call: TRBV5-5; cdr3_aa: CASSFSSGTGVMGETQYF
j_call: TRBJ1-1; cdr3_length: 11; v_call: TRBV10-2; cdr3_aa: CASSEDRTAFF
j_call: TRBJ1-5; cdr3_length: 14; v_call: TRBV27; cdr3_aa: CASSLWGPNQPQHF
j_call: TRBJ2-1; cdr3_length: 14; v_call: TRBV7-3; cdr3_aa: CASSQTGSHNEQFF
j_call: TRBJ2-3; cdr3_length: 14; v_call: TRBV5-1; cdr3_aa: CASSLGPVTDTQYF
j_call: TRBJ2-2; cdr3_length: 15; v_call: TRBV9; cdr3_aa: CASSVAAGRTGELFF
j_call: TRBJ2-7; cdr3_length: 13; v_call: TRBV29-1; cdr3_aa: CSVSWSSSYEQYF